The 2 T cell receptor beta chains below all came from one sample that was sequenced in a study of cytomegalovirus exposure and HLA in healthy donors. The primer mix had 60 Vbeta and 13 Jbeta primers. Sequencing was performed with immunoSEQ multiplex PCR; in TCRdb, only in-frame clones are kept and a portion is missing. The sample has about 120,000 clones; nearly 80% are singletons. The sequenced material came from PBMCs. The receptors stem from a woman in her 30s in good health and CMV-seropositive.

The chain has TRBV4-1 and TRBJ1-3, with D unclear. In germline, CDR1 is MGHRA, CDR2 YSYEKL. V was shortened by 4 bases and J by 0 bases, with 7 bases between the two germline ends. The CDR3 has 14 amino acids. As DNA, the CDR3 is TGCGCCAGCAGCCGCGTGATCTCTGGAAACACCATATATTTT. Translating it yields CASSRVISGNTIYF.

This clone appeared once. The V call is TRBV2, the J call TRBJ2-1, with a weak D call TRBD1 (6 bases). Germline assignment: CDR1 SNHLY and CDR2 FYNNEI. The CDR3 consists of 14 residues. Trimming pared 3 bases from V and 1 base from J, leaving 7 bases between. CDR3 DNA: TGTGCCAGCAGTGACAGGGGATCCTACAATGAGCAGTTCTTC. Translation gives CASSDRGSYNEQFF.